This passage covers 8 T cell receptor beta chains from one sample sequenced in a study of a mutant IDH1 vaccine in newly diagnosed glioma. For these TCRs, the target antigens are not known. Only in-frame clones appear in the TCRdb table, and some are missing; sequencing was by immunoSEQ multiplex PCR. The top ten clones hold roughly 1.9% of a sample with about 62,000 clones, over 75% of them seen once. Time point reported: week 11, during vaccination. Alongside topical imiquimod, each dose of vaccine comprised 300 ug of mutant IDH1 20-mer peptide. Sequenced material: PBMCs, taken from a glioma patient whose treatment included an IDH1 peptide vaccine. The receptor source for this set is a man aged 35-49 years with glioma.

The rearrangement joins TRBV7-9 to TRBJ1-2; no clear D. The V gene lost 1 base and the J gene lost 4 bases, with 10 bases spanning the gap. Germline V gene sequence: CDR1 SEHNR, CDR2 FQNEAQ (reference sequence). The CDR3 length is 14 residues. CDR3 DNA: TGTGCCAGCAGCTTAGAAGGGAATTTCTATGGCTACACCTTC. It is translated as CASSLEGNFYGYTF.

This rearrangement joins TRBV28 to TRBJ2-7, with D unclear. CDR1 is MDHEN and CDR2 is SYDVKM in the germline V gene. The length of the CDR3 is 12 residues. V lost 5 bases, J lost 0 bases, and 5 bases lay in between. The CDR3 DNA is TGTGCCAGCAGTCCGAACTCCTACGAGCAGTACTTC. Amino acid sequence: CASSPNSYEQYF.

V usage is TRBV28 and J usage is TRBJ2-3; D might be TRBD2 (6 bases). V was trimmed by 4 bases and J by 2 bases, leaving 10 bases between them. CDR1 is MDHEN, CDR2 SYDVKM, per germline. The CDR3 spans 14 residues. For the CDR3, the DNA is TGTGCCAGCAGTTCGTGGACTACCACAGATACGCAGTATTTT. Protein sequence: CASSSWTTTDTQYF.

The chain recombines TRBV6-6 with TRBJ1-2; TRBD1 might be the D (5 bases). The CDR3 length is 13 residues. Looked up from germline, CDR1 is MNHNY and CDR2 is SVGAGI (reference sequence). Trimming removed 5 bases from V and 5 bases from J, with 12 bases in between. CDR3 region: CASSGAATYGYTF. In nucleotides, the CDR3 is TGTGCCAGCAGTGGGGCCGCTACTTATGGCTACACCTTC.

The chain links TRBV9 to TRBJ2-1, with 9 positions matching TRBD2. The CDR3 is made up of 16 amino acids. Per the germline V gene, CDR1 is SGDLS and CDR2 is YYNGEE. Unmatched junction bases numbered 10, after V lost 7 bases and J lost 2 bases. CDR3 in amino acids: CASAEGSGGAYNEQFF. DNA for the CDR3: TGTGCCAGCGCCGAGGGTAGCGGGGGTGCCTACAATGAGCAGTTCTTC.

The J gene is TRBJ1-2, the V gene TRBV19; 10 nucleotides match TRBD1. CDR1 is LNHDA, CDR2 SQIVND, per germline (reference sequence). CDR3 length: 16 residues. V was pared by 6 bases and J by 5 bases, with 12 bases of the junction left unmatched. As DNA, the CDR3 is TGTGCCAGTAGACCGCAGGGGGGACAGGGGAGGTATGGCTACACCTTC. Protein product: CASRPQGGQGRYGYTF.

This rearrangement joins TRBV25-1 to TRBJ2-6; 7 bases agree with TRBD1. Germline CDR1 reads MGHDK; CDR2 reads SYGVNS. Unmatched junction bases numbered 5, after V lost 4 bases and J lost 2 bases. The CDR3 covers 16 residues. CDR3 amino acids: CASSGRQGPGANVLTF. The CDR3 nucleotides read TGTGCCAGCAGTGGCCGACAGGGACCTGGGGCCAACGTCCTGACTTTC.

The V and J genes are TRBV19 and TRBJ1-2, with TRBD1 identical over 7 bases. In germline, CDR1 is LNHDA, CDR2 SQIVND (reference sequence). The CDR3 covers 16 residues. The junction had 11 bases not matched to a gene; V was cut back by 3 bases and J by 4 bases. The CDR3: CASSIPSPTGPYGYTF. CDR3 nucleotide sequence: TGTGCCAGTAGTATTCCGTCTCCGACAGGGCCCTATGGCTACACCTTC.